This TCR beta chain was captured in a study of cytomegalovirus exposure and HLA in healthy donors. Trimming cost V 6 bases and J 2 bases, with 13 bases left between them. From germline, CDR1 is MNHEY and CDR2 SMNVEV (reference sequence). The CDR3 is 14 amino acids. The repertoire was sequenced with immunoSEQ multiplex PCR; TCRdb's copy has only in-frame clones and lacks some. Here the sample spans roughly 120,000 clones, roughly 84% being singletons. The material sequenced was PBMCs. This TCR was recovered from a woman aged 25 to 39 in good health and CMV-seronegative. This chain uses TRBV27 with TRBJ1-2, with D perhaps TRBD1 (6 bases). CDR3 loop: CASRTGRGNYGYTF. Written as DNA, the CDR3 is TGTGCCAGCAGAACCGGGAGGGGGAACTATGGCTACACCTTC.